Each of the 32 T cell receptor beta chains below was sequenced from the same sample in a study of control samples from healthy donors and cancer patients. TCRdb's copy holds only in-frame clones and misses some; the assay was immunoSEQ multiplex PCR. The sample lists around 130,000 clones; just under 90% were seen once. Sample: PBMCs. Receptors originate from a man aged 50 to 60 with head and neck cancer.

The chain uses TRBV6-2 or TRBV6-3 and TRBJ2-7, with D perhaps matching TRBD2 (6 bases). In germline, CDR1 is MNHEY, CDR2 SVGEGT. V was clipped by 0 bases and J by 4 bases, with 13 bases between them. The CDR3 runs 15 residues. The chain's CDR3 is CASSYSTGAAYEQYF. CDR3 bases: TGTGCCAGCAGTTACTCTACGGGAGCGGCATACGAGCAGTACTTC.

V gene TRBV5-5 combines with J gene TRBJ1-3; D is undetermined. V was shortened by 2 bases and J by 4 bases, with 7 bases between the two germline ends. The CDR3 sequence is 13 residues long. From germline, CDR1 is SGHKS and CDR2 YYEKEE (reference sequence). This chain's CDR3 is CASSFTVGNTIYF. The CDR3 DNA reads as TGTGCCAGCAGCTTCACGGTCGGAAACACCATATATTTT. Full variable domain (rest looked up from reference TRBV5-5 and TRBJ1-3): DAGVTQSPTHLIKTRGQQVTLRCSPISGHKSVSWYQQVLGQGPQFIFQYYEKEERGRGNFPDRFSARQFPNYSSELNVNALLLGDSALYLCASSFTVGNTIYFGEGSWLTVV.

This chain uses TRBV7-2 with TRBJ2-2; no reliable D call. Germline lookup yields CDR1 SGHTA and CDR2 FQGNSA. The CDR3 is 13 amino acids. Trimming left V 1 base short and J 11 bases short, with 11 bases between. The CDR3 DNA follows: TGTGCCAGCAGCTTAGATTTCTATCGCGAGCTGTTTTTT. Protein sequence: CASSLDFYRELFF.

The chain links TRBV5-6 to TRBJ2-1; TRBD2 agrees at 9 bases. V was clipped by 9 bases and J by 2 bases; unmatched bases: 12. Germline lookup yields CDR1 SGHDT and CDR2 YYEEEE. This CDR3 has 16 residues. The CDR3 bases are TGTGCCACCAAGCTTTCGACTAGCGGTCCCTACAATGAGCAGTTCTTC. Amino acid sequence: CATKLSTSGPYNEQFF. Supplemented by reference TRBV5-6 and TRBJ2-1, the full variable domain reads DAGVTQSPTHLIKTRGQQVTLRCSPKSGHDTVSWYQQALGQGPQFIFQYYEEEERQRGNFPDRFSGHQFPNYSSELNVNALLLGDSALYLCATKLSTSGPYNEQFFGPGTRLTVL.

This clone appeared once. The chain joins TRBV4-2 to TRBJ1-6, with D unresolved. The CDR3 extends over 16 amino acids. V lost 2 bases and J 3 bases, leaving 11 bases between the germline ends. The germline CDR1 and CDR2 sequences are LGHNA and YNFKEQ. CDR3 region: CASSQSSSDYNSPLHF. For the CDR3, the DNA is TGTGCCAGCAGCCAATCATCGAGCGACTATAATTCACCCCTCCACTTT.

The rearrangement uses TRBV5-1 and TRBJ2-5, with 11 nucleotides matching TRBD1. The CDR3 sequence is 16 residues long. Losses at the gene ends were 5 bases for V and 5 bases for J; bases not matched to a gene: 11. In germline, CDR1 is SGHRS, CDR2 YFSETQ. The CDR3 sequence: CASSKGPGQGVETQYF. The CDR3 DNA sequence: TGCGCCAGCAGTAAGGGCCCGGGACAGGGGGTTGAGACCCAGTACTTC.

The CDR3 DNA is TGTGCCAGCAGTGATGTGAGCGGGAGTTCCTACAATGAGCAGTTCTTC. It specifies CASSDVSGSSYNEQFF. V and J are TRBV25-1 and TRBJ2-1, with 8 bases identical to TRBD2. This CDR3 region has 16 residues. Trimming cost V 3 bases and J 1 base; bases outside gene matches: 5. Germline CDR1 and CDR2: MGHDK and SYGVNS.

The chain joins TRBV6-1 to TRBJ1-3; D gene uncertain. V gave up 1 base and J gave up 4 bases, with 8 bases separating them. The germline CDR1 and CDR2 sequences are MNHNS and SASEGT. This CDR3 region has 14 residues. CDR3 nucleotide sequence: TGTGCCAGCAGTGAAGGGCACTCAGGAAACACCATATATTTT. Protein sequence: CASSEGHSGNTIYF.

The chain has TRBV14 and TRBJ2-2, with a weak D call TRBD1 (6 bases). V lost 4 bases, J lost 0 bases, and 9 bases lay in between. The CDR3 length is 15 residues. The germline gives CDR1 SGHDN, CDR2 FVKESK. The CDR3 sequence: CASSRGQTNTGELFF. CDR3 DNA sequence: TGTGCCAGCAGCCGAGGACAGACGAACACCGGGGAGCTGTTTTTT.

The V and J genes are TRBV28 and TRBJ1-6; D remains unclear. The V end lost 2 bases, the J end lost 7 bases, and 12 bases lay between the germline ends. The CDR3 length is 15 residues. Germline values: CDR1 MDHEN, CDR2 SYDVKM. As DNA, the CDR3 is TGTGCCAGCAGTTTACCTCACTCCATGAATTCACCCCTCCACTTT. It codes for CASSLPHSMNSPLHF.

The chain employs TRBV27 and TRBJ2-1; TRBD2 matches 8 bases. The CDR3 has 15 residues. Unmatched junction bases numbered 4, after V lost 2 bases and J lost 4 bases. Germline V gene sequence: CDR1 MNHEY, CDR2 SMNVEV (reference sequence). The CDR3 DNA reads TGTGCCAGCAGTTTAGAAGCGGGAGCTTACAATGAGCAGTTCTTC. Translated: CASSLEAGAYNEQFF.

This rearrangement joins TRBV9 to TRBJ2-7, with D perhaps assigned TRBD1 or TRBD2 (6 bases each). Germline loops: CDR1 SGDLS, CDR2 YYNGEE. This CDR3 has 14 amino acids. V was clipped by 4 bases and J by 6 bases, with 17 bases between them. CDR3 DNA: TGTGCCAGCAGCACGCGGGAACAGGGTGCCGAGCAGTACTTC. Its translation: CASSTREQGAEQYF. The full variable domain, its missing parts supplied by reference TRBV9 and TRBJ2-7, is DSGVTQTPKHLITATGQRVTLRCSPRSGDLSVYWYQQSLDQGLQFLIQYYNGEERAKGNILERFSAQQFPDLHSELNLSSLELGDSALYFCASSTREQGAEQYFGPGTRLTVT.

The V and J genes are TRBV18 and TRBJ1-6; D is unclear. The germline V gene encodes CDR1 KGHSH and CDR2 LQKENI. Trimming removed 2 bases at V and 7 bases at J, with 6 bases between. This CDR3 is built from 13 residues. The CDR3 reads CASSPGVNSPLHF. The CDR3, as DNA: TGTGCCAGCTCACCAGGGGTGAATTCACCCCTCCACTTT.

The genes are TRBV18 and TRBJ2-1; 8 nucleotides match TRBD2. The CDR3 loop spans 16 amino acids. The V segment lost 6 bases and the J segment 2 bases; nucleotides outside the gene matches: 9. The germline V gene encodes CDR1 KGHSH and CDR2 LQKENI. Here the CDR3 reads CASSLIAGSTYNEQFF. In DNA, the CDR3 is TGTGCCAGCTCCCTAATAGCGGGGAGCACCTACAATGAGCAGTTCTTC.

CDR3 bases: TGTGCCAGCAGTTTTTACGGCTCTGGGGCCAACGTCCTGACTTTC. Amino acid sequence: CASSFYGSGANVLTF. V usage is TRBV28 and J usage is TRBJ2-6, with D hard to call. The CDR3 covers 15 residues. Germline-derived CDR1 and CDR2 are MDHEN and SYDVKM. Trimming pared 3 bases from V and 0 bases from J, leaving 6 bases between.

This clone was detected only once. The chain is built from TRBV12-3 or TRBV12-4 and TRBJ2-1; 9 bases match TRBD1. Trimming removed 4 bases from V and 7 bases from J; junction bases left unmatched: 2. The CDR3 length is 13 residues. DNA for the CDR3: TGTGCCAGCAGTTGGACAGGGGCGAATGAGCAGTTCTTC. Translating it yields CASSWTGANEQFF.

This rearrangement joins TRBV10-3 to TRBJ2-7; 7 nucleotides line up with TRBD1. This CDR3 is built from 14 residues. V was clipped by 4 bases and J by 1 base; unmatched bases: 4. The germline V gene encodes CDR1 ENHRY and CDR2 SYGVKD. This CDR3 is CAISVTGYSYEQYF. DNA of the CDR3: TGTGCCATCAGTGTGACAGGGTATTCCTACGAGCAGTACTTC.

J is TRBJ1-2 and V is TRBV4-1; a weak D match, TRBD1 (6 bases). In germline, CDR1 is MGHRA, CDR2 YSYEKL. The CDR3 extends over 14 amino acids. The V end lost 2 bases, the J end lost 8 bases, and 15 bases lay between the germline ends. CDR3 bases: TGCGCCAGCAGCCAATTCGGGGGCGCTAAAGGCTACACCTTC. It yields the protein CASSQFGGAKGYTF.

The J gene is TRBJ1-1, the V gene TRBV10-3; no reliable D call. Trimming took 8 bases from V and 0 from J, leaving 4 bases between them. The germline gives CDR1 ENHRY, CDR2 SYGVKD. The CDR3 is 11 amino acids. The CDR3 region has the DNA TGTGCCATCGCAGTGAACACTGAAGCTTTCTTT. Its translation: CAIAVNTEAFF.

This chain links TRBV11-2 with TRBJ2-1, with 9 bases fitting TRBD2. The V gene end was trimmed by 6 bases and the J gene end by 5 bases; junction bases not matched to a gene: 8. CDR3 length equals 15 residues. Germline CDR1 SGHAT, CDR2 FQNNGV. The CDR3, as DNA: TGTGCCAGCAGGGACGGACTAGCGCCTAACAATGAGCAGTTCTTC. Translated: CASRDGLAPNNEQFF.

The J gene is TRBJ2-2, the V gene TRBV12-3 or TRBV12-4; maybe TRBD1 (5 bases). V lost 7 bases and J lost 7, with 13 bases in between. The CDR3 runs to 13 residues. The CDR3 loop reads CASTPFRGGELFF. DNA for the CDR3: TGTGCCAGCACCCCTTTTAGGGGCGGGGAGCTGTTTTTT.

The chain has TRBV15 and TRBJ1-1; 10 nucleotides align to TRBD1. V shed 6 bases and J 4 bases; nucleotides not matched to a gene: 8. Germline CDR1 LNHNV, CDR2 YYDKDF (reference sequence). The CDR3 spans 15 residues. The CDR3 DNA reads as TGTGCCACCAGACCTAAGGGACAGGGGATCACTGAAGCTTTCTTT. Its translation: CATRPKGQGITEAFF.

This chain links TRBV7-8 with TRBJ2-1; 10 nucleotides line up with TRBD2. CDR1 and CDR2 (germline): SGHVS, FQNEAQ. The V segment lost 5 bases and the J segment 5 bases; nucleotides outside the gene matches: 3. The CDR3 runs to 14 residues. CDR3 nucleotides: TGTGCCAGCAGCCGAGCGGGGGGGGACAATGAGCAGTTCTTC. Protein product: CASSRAGGDNEQFF.

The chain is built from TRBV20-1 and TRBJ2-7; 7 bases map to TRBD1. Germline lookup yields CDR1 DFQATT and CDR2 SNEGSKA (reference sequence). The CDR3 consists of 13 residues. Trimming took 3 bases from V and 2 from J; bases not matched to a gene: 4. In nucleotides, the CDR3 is TGCAGTGCTAGTCGGGACAGCCCCTACGAGCAGTACTTC. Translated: CSASRDSPYEQYF.

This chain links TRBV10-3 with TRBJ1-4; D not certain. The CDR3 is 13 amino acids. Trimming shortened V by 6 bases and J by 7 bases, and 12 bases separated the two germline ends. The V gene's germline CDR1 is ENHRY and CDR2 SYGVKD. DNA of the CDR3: TGTGCCATCAGCCCTGAATCTGGTGAAAAACTGTTTTTT. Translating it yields CAISPESGEKLFF.

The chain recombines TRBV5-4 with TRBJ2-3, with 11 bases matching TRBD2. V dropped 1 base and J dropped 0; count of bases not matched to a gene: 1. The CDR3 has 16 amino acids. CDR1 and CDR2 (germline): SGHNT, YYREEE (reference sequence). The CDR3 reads CASSLRLAGSTDTQYF. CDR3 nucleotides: TGTGCCAGCAGCTTGAGACTAGCGGGGAGCACAGATACGCAGTATTTT.

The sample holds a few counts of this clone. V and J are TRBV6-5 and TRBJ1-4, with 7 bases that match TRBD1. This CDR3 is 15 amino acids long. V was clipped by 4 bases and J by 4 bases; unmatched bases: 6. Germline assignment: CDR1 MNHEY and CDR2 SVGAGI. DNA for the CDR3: TGTGCCAGCAGTTCTTCCGGGACAGTTAATGAAAAACTGTTTTTT. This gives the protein CASSSSGTVNEKLFF.

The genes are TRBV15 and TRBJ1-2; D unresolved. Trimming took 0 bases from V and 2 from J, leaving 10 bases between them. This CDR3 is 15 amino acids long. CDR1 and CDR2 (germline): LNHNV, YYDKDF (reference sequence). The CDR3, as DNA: TGTGCCACCAGCAGAGATGAACGATCCAACTATGGCTACACCTTC. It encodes CATSRDERSNYGYTF.

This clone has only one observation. The DNA of the CDR3 is TGTGCCAGCAGTGGCCGGGACACTATATACAATGAGCAGTTCTTC. Its translation: CASSGRDTIYNEQFF. The chain is built from TRBV9 and TRBJ2-1; maybe TRBD1 (6 bases). Trimming shortened V by 5 bases and J by 4 bases, and 16 bases separated the two germline ends. Looked up from germline, CDR1 is SGDLS and CDR2 is YYNGEE. The CDR3 loop spans 15 amino acids.

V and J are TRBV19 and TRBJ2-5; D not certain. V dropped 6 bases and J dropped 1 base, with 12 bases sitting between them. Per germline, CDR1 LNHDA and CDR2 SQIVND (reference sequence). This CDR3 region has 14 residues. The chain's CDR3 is CASSRRTTQETQYF. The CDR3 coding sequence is TGTGCCAGTAGCCGACGGACGACCCAAGAGACCCAGTACTTC.

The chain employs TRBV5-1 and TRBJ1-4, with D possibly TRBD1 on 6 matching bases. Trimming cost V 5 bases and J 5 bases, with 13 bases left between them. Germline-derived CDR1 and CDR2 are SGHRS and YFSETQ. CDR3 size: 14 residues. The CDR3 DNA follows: TGCGCCAGCAGAACCGGACAGCCCAATGAAAAACTGTTTTTT. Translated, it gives CASRTGQPNEKLFF.

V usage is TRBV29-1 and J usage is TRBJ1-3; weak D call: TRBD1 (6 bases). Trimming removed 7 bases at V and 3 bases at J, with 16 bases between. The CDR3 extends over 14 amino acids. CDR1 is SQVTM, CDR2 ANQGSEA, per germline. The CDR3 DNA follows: TGCAGCGCCCAACACAGGGCGAGTGGAAACACCATATATTTT. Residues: CSAQHRASGNTIYF.